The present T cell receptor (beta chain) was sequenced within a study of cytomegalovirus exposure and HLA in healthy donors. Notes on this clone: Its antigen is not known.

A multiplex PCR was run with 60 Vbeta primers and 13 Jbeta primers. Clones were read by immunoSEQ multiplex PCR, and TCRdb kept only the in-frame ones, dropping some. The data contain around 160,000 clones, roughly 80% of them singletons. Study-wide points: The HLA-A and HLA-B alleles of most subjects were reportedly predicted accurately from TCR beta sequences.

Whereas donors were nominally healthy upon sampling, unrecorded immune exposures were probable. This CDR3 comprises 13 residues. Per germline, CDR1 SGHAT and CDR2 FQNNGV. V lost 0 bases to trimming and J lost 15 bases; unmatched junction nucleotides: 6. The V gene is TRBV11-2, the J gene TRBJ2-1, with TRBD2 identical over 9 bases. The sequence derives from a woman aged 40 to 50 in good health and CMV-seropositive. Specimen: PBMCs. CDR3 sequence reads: CASSLDGRGGLFF. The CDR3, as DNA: TGTGCCAGCAGCTTAGATGGGCGGGGGGGCTTGTTCTTC.